This T cell receptor (beta chain) is from a study of cytomegalovirus exposure and HLA in healthy donors. Points from the study as a whole: Presence/absence analyses rested on an assumption that sequencing depth was roughly uniform across donors. Among the CMV-associated chains, three were confirmed in vitro as specific for CMV antigens.

In the PCR, 60 Vbeta and 13 Jbeta primers were used. Original processing notes: Later work found around 80 million unique TCR beta chains, with approximately 12 million shared. Generated by immunoSEQ multiplex PCR, the TCRdb table keeps only in-frame clones and is missing some. V, J and clone size are taken as reported in that table, and D and trimming were inferred from the DNA itself. The sample shows 90,000 to 130,000 clones, around 75% of them seen only once. The donors (healthy individuals) were bone marrow donors. CDR1 is SQVTM, CDR2 ANQGSEA, per germline. The CDR3 totals 13 residues. V was clipped by 4 bases and J by 5 bases, with 14 bases between them. This clone was recorded once. Its antigen is unidentified.

The V call is TRBV29-1, the J call TRBJ1-2; D is possibly TRBD1 (5 bases). The clonotype comes from a woman in her twenties or thirties in good health and CMV-seronegative. Sequenced material: PBMCs. The CDR3 protein is CSVGIGTLYGYTF. CDR3 bases: TGCAGCGTTGGTATCGGGACTCTTTATGGCTACACCTTC.